One and the same sample provided the 14 T cell receptor beta chains below, sequenced in a study of glioma-infiltrating T cells after dendritic cell vaccination. Sequencing was performed with immunoSEQ multiplex PCR; in TCRdb, only in-frame clones are kept and a portion is missing. The table records 40,000 to 60,000 clones, roughly 85% of them present only once. Material: blood, obtained before dendritic cell vaccination. These receptors came from a human donor with glioblastoma.

The chain has TRBV19 and TRBJ1-3; possibly TRBD1 for D (6 bases). CDR3 length: 15 amino acids. The germline V and J ends were trimmed by 6 bases and 4 bases, with 16 bases remaining between them. Looked up from germline, CDR1 is LNHDA and CDR2 is SQIVND (reference sequence). CDR3 in DNA: TGTGCCAGTAGAAACCTTGTACAGGGAGGAAACACCATATATTTT. Translation: CASRNLVQGGNTIYF.

This chain connects TRBV7-2 to TRBJ1-1; no definite D call. This CDR3 is 13 amino acids long. Germline CDR1 reads SGHTA; CDR2 reads FQGNSA. V gave up 2 bases and J gave up 2 bases, with 6 bases separating them. The CDR3 sequence is CASSLTRNTEAFF. CDR3 sequence (DNA): TGTGCCAGCAGCTTAACAAGAAACACTGAAGCTTTCTTT.

V usage is TRBV5-5 and J usage is TRBJ1-1; 8 nucleotides agree with TRBD1. This CDR3 comprises 18 residues. Trimming cost V 4 bases and J 0 bases; bases outside gene matches: 14. The germline V gene encodes CDR1 SGHKS and CDR2 YYEKEE (reference sequence). The chain's CDR3 is CASSPVPGQVLVNTEAFF. CDR3 DNA sequence: TGTGCCAGCAGCCCCGTCCCGGGACAGGTTCTGGTGAACACTGAAGCTTTCTTT.

The count of this clone is one. The chain uses TRBV5-1 and TRBJ2-3; D is undetermined. Germline V gene data show CDR1 as SGHRS and CDR2 as YFSETQ. Trimming pared 0 bases from V and 4 bases from J, leaving 9 bases between. CDR3 length: 14 residues. The CDR3: CASSLDSSADTQYF. The CDR3 bases are TGCGCCAGCAGCTTGGATTCTTCCGCAGATACGCAGTATTTT.

This clone occurred a few times. The chain joins TRBV7-2 to TRBJ2-7; 8 bases align to TRBD2. The trim removed 5 bases at V and 1 base at J, leaving 1 base unmatched. Germline V CDR1 and CDR2: SGHTA, FQGNSA. The length of the CDR3 is 13 residues. The CDR3 DNA is TGTGCCAGCAGCCCTAGCGGGTCCTACGAGCAGTACTTC. Residues: CASSPSGSYEQYF. Based on the CDR3 plus reference TRBV7-2 and TRBJ2-7, the full variable domain is GAGVSQSPSNKVTEKGKDVELRCDPISGHTALYWYRQSLGQGLEFLIYFQGNSAPDKSGLPSDRFSAERTGGSVSTLTIQRTQQEDSAVYLCASSPSGSYEQYFGPGTRLTVT.

V and J are TRBV7-2 and TRBJ1-1, with a weak D call TRBD1 (5 bases). Germline V gene data show CDR1 as SGHTA and CDR2 as FQGNSA. V shed 0 bases and J shed 5 bases, with 16 bases lying between them. The CDR3 has 16 residues. The CDR3 loop is CASSLASGRGTTEAFF. The CDR3 nucleotides read TGTGCCAGCAGCTTAGCGTCCGGGAGGGGAACAACTGAAGCTTTCTTT.

The chain combines TRBV7-2 with TRBJ2-5; D is perhaps TRBD1 (6 bases). Germline CDR1 reads SGHTA; CDR2 reads FQGNSA. This CDR3 has 13 amino acids. Trimming pared 6 bases from V and 1 base from J, leaving 9 bases between. The CDR3 DNA follows: TGTGCCAGCAGACGGACAGTCCAAGAGACCCAGTACTTC. Translation gives CASRRTVQETQYF. Combining the CDR3 with reference TRBV7-2 and TRBJ2-5 gives the whole variable domain GAGVSQSPSNKVTEKGKDVELRCDPISGHTALYWYRQSLGQGLEFLIYFQGNSAPDKSGLPSDRFSAERTGGSVSTLTIQRTQQEDSAVYLCASRRTVQETQYFGPGTRLLVL.

CDR3 protein: CASRAGTGEGEQYF. CDR3 nucleotide sequence: TGTGCCAGCAGGGCCGGGACAGGGGAGGGCGAGCAGTACTTC. The genes are TRBV2 and TRBJ2-7, with TRBD1 matching 10 bases. J lost 6 bases, V lost 6 bases, and 8 bases had no gene match. Per the germline V gene, CDR1 is SNHLY and CDR2 is FYNNEI. The CDR3 length is 14 residues.

V gene TRBV6-6 combines with J gene TRBJ2-5; 10 nucleotides agree with TRBD2. Germline V gene lookup returns CDR1 MNHNY and CDR2 SVGAGI (reference sequence). J gave up 4 bases and V 6 bases, and 5 bases lay outside the gene matches. This CDR3 is 14 amino acids long. This CDR3 is CASSPGLASETQYF. CDR3 DNA: TGTGCCAGCAGCCCGGGACTAGCGTCAGAGACCCAGTACTTC.

The chain couples TRBV6-6 to TRBJ2-1, with 10 nucleotides matching TRBD2. The V gene end was trimmed by 6 bases and the J gene end by 5 bases; junction bases not matched to a gene: 10. This CDR3 contains 16 residues. Germline V gene data show CDR1 as MNHNY and CDR2 as SVGAGI (reference sequence). The CDR3 is CASSYALAGTNNEQFF. The CDR3 DNA reads as TGTGCCAGCAGCTATGCACTAGCGGGAACCAACAATGAGCAGTTCTTC.

The chain combines TRBV6-5 with TRBJ1-1; 9 bases agree with TRBD1. V shed 7 bases, J shed 6 bases, and the junction held 6 bases outside the gene matches. This CDR3 spans 13 amino acids. In germline, CDR1 is MNHEY, CDR2 SVGAGI. The CDR3 DNA is TGTGCCAGCACTTTACAGGGGGCCTCTGAAGCTTTCTTT. This encodes CASTLQGASEAFF.

The V call is TRBV11-2, the J call TRBJ1-2, with D possibly TRBD1 on 5 matching bases. Trimming took off 2 bases at V and 8 bases at J, with 6 bases between the two ends. Per germline, CDR1 SGHAT and CDR2 FQNNGV. CDR3 length equals 11 residues. CDR3 sequence reads: CASSLSGGYTF. Here the CDR3 DNA reads TGTGCCAGCAGCTTATCAGGGGGCTACACCTTC.

The chain recombines TRBV6-1 with TRBJ1-3; D remains ambiguous. Germline values: CDR1 MNHNS, CDR2 SASEGT. The CDR3 runs to 13 residues. V was trimmed by 6 bases and J by 0 bases, leaving 6 bases between them. This chain's CDR3 is CASREYSGNTIYF. CDR3 sequence (DNA): TGTGCCAGCAGAGAGTACTCTGGAAACACCATATATTTT.

This rearrangement joins TRBV9 to TRBJ1-4; D is ambiguous. This CDR3 comprises 15 residues. Looked up from germline, CDR1 is SGDLS and CDR2 is YYNGEE. Trimming removed 3 bases at V and 0 bases at J, with 9 bases between. CDR3 loop: CASSESPTTNEKLFF. The CDR3 DNA reads as TGTGCCAGCAGCGAATCCCCCACAACTAATGAAAAACTGTTTTTT.